This entry lists 27 T cell receptor beta chains sequenced from one sample in a study of T cells in Graves' hyperthyroidism and ophthalmopathy. Amplified TCR beta CDR3 regions derived from RNA transcripts. The HTBI primer set was used in a first-round RT-PCR of the TCR CDR3. TCRdb reprocessed the multiplex PCR reads with MiXCR, giving one entry per CDR3 protein. The data show about 640,000 distinct CDR3 sequences, more than 20% seen once. The sample consisted of blood. Receptor source: a man aged 25 to 40 with Graves' ophthalmopathy.

A remark on this clonotype: One base away lies a much larger clone, so this may be a sequencing read error. This chain links TRBV5-1 with TRBJ2-7, with TRBD2 identical over 7 bases. CDR3 length: 14 residues. Germline V gene lookup returns CDR1 SGHRS and CDR2 YFSETQ. The CDR3 DNA follows: TGCGCCAGCAGTTCTAGCGGAAACTACTACGAGCAGCACTTC. Translating gives CASSSSGNYYEQHF.

Many counts were recorded for this clonotype. The chain joins TRBV3-1 to TRBJ2-7, with 8 nucleotides matching TRBD2. From germline, CDR1 is LGHDT and CDR2 YNNKEL (reference sequence). Losses at the gene ends were 0 bases for V and 1 base for J; bases not matched to a gene: 14. The CDR3 is made up of 19 amino acids. The CDR3 DNA sequence: TGTGCCAGCAGCCAAGAAAGGGACCAAGCGGGGGTACCGTCCTACGAGCAGTACTTC. It encodes CASSQERDQAGVPSYEQYF.

The V gene is TRBV6-2 or TRBV6-3, the J gene TRBJ2-1, with D unclear. CDR1 MNHEY and CDR2 SVGEGT come from the germline V gene. Trimming shortened V by 7 bases and J by 4 bases, and 17 bases separated the two germline ends. The CDR3 spans 15 residues. CDR3 amino acids: CASTPAVGNYNEQFF. In DNA, the CDR3 is TGTGCCAGCACCCCGGCAGTGGGGAATTACAATGAGCAGTTCTTC.

The gene calls are TRBV6-1 and TRBJ2-5, with 8 nucleotides matching TRBD1. V was clipped by 3 bases and J by 3 bases; unmatched bases: 9. Germline V gene sequence: CDR1 MNHNS, CDR2 SASEGT. This CDR3 has 16 amino acids. The CDR3 sequence is CASSESTAGGEETQYF. In DNA, the CDR3 is TGTGCCAGCAGTGAGAGTACGGCAGGGGGCGAAGAGACCCAGTACTTC.

This clonotype was seen at least ten times. The chain recombines TRBV29-1 with TRBJ1-1; D not certain. V shed 0 bases and J shed 4 bases, with 18 bases lying between them. The CDR3 runs to 16 residues. Germline V gene data show CDR1 as SQVTM and CDR2 as ANQGSEA. The CDR3 reads CSVEEGFRLPGTEAFF. Written as DNA, the CDR3 is TGCAGCGTTGAAGAGGGGTTTCGGCTCCCGGGCACTGAAGCTTTCTTT. Full variable domain (missing parts from reference TRBV29-1 and TRBJ1-1): SAVISQKPSRDICQRGTSLTIQCQVDSQVTMMFWYRQQPGQSLTLIATANQGSEATYESGFVIDKFPISRPNLTFSTLTVSNMSPEDSSIYLCSVEEGFRLPGTEAFFGQGTRLTVV.

This chain joins TRBV10-3 and TRBJ2-5; D not resolved. V lost 4 bases and J lost 2, with 14 bases in between. CDR3 size: 15 residues. CDR1 and CDR2 from the germline V gene are ENHRY and SYGVKD. The CDR3 coding sequence is TGTGCCATCAGTGCCGGACGTGGCCTTCAAGAGACCCAGTACTTC. This sequence encodes CAISAGRGLQETQYF.

This clonotype was seen ten or more times. The gene calls are TRBV5-1 and TRBJ1-2; D is unclear. Trimming left V 4 bases short and J 4 bases short, with 14 bases between. CDR1 and CDR2 (germline): SGHRS, YFSETQ. The CDR3 runs to 14 residues. In DNA form, the CDR3 reads TGCGCCAGCAGCCCCGACCAGGCCTCCTATGGCTACACCTTC. This codes for CASSPDQASYGYTF. Drawing the rest from reference TRBV5-1 and TRBJ1-2, the complete variable domain is KAGVTQTPRYLIKTRGQQVTLSCSPISGHRSVSWYQQTPGQGLQFLFEYFSETQRNKGNFPGRFSGRQFSNSRSEMNVSTLELGDSALYLCASSPDQASYGYTFGSGTRLTVV.

The table lists this clonotype with many counts. The V gene is TRBV11-2, the J gene TRBJ1-6; tentatively, D is TRBD1 (6 bases). Germline CDR1 reads SGHAT; CDR2 reads FQNNGV. Trimming took 2 bases from V and 6 from J, leaving 8 bases between them. The CDR3 contains 14 residues. The CDR3: CASSLRDTNSPLHF. The CDR3, as DNA: TGTGCCAGCAGCTTAAGGGACACTAATTCACCCCTCCACTTT.

This clonotype was observed a few times. The gene calls are TRBV20-1 and TRBJ2-7; tentative D call: TRBD2 (5 bases). Germline values: CDR1 DFQATT, CDR2 SNEGSKA (reference sequence). The CDR3 sequence is 15 residues long. Between the trimmed V and J ends, which lost 0 bases and 3 bases, there was a span of 15 bases. CDR3 bases: TGCAGTGCTAGAGATGCGAGGGAAGGTTTCTACGAGCAGTACTTC. Protein: CSARDAREGFYEQYF.

The chain joins TRBV7-9 to TRBJ2-3; 8 bases align to TRBD2. Germline V gene sequence: CDR1 SEHNR, CDR2 FQNEAQ (reference sequence). Trimming cost V 3 bases and J 8 bases; bases outside gene matches: 10. The length of the CDR3 is 15 residues. CDR3 sequence reads: CASSLRTDGGGTQYF. CDR3 DNA sequence: TGTGCCAGCAGCTTGAGGACCGACGGGGGGGGTACGCAGTATTTT.

This clonotype was seen ten or more times. The chain is built from TRBV5-1 and TRBJ2-1; 7 positions agree with TRBD2. The junction had 10 bases not matched to a gene; V was cut back by 6 bases and J by 4 bases. Germline CDR1 is SGHRS and CDR2 is YFSETQ. This CDR3 comprises 15 residues. This chain's CDR3 is CASNELATNYNEQFF. The CDR3 nucleotides are TGCGCCAGCAACGAACTAGCGACTAATTACAATGAGCAGTTCTTC.

This clonotype was observed many times. The rearrangement uses TRBV12-3 or TRBV12-4 and TRBJ1-1, with D uncertain. This CDR3 is built from 14 residues. Trimming took 3 bases from V and 1 from J, leaving 9 bases between them. CDR3: CASSFPQKNTEAFF. In nucleotides, the CDR3 is TGTGCCAGCAGTTTTCCCCAGAAGAACACTGAAGCTTTCTTT.

The chain combines TRBV10-3 with TRBJ2-7; 11 bases map to TRBD1. CDR3 length equals 17 residues. The V segment lost 6 bases and the J segment 7 bases; nucleotides outside the gene matches: 17. CDR1 ENHRY and CDR2 SYGVKD come from the germline V gene. The CDR3 region is CAIRRTGGSEGAGEQYF. CDR3 DNA sequence: TGTGCCATCAGGCGGACAGGGGGCTCGGAGGGAGCCGGGGAGCAGTACTTC.

Remarks on this clonotype: An end of the junction differs from the germline gene, which may be a read error. The V and J genes are TRBV2 and TRBJ2-2; D may be TRBD1 or TRBD2 (5 bases each). The CDR3 runs 13 residues. Germline CDR1 SNHLY, CDR2 FYNNEI. The DNA of the CDR3 is TGTGCCAGCAGTGAATCAGGGCTCCGGGATCTGTTTTTT. This translates into CASSESGLRDLFF.

This clonotype was recorded a few times. The chain links TRBV5-6 to TRBJ1-1; D not resolved. This CDR3 has 15 amino acids. Germline V lookup: CDR1 SGHDT, CDR2 YYEEEE. V gave up 4 bases and J gave up 1 base, with 14 bases separating them. The CDR3 sequence: CASSLPHLQNTEAFF. CDR3 DNA sequence: TGTGCCAGCAGCCTTCCCCACTTACAGAACACTGAAGCTTTCTTT.

The chain couples TRBV6-1 to TRBJ2-7; possible D gene TRBD1, 5 bases. Germline CDR1 is MNHNS and CDR2 is SASEGT. The CDR3 totals 15 residues. The V end was cut by 8 bases, the J end by 0 bases, with 17 bases between. CDR3 nucleotide sequence: TGTGCCAGCTCAATTTCGGACATTATCTCCTACGAGCAGTACTTC. Protein product: CASSISDIISYEQYF.

The rearrangement uses TRBV9 and TRBJ2-3, with 10 bases matching TRBD2. The junction had 7 bases not matched to a gene; V was cut back by 4 bases and J by 2 bases. In germline, CDR1 is SGDLS, CDR2 YYNGEE. The CDR3 totals 16 residues. The CDR3 loop is CASSTPGLATTDTQYF. The CDR3 DNA reads as TGTGCCAGCAGCACGCCGGGACTAGCGACCACAGATACGCAGTATTTT.

Concerning this clonotype itself: This is likely a read error, given that the CDR3 carries no conserved phenylalanine or tryptophan at its end. The gene calls are TRBV6-5 and TRBJ1-1; D not certain. V was cut by 2 bases and J by 6 bases, with 4 bases left in between. CDR3 length: 11 amino acids. Germline loops: CDR1 MNHEY, CDR2 SVGAGI. The CDR3 coding sequence is TGTGCCAGCAGTTACGTGGCTGAAGCTTTCTTA. It codes for CASSYVAEAFL.

This clonotype has just a few counts. The chain couples TRBV30 to TRBJ2-7; D may be TRBD1 or TRBD2 (6 bases each). The CDR3 sequence is 12 residues long. Trimming stripped 3 bases from V and 2 bases from J, with 8 bases between. CDR1 and CDR2 (germline): GTSNPN, SVGIG (reference sequence). CDR3 in amino acids: CAWSGGPYEQYF. In nucleotides, the CDR3 is TGTGCCTGGAGCGGGGGCCCCTACGAGCAGTACTTC.

This clonotype occurred many times. The chain carries TRBV11-2 and TRBJ1-1; D is unresolved. The V end was cut by 0 bases, the J end by 4 bases, with 12 bases between. This CDR3 has 15 residues. From germline, CDR1 is SGHAT and CDR2 FQNNGV. CDR3 DNA sequence: TGTGCCAGCAGCTTAGACAGTCGACGTTCCACTGAAGCTTTCTTT. It encodes CASSLDSRRSTEAFF.

This clonotype has a count of ten or more. This chain uses TRBV20-1 with TRBJ2-1; 8 bases are shared with TRBD1. After removal of 3 bases from V and 1 base from J, the junction contained 5 bases not matched to a gene. The CDR3 totals 15 residues. Germline CDR1 is DFQATT and CDR2 is SNEGSKA (reference sequence). In DNA form, the CDR3 reads TGCAGTGCTAGGGACAGGGACCGTTCCTACAATGAGCAGTTCTTC. Translation: CSARDRDRSYNEQFF.

The V gene is TRBV29-1, the J gene TRBJ2-1; 9 bases align to TRBD1. Germline V gene lookup returns CDR1 SQVTM and CDR2 ANQGSEA. The V and J ends lost 2 bases and 7 bases, in that order; junction bases with no gene match: 12. The CDR3 is 16 residues long. The CDR3: CSVELLGQGKPNEQFF. The CDR3 DNA follows: TGCAGCGTTGAATTACTCGGACAGGGGAAGCCAAATGAGCAGTTCTTC.

In its sample, this clonotype was seen many times. The rearrangement joins TRBV6-1 to TRBJ1-1; D not certain. The germline V gene has CDR1 MNHNS and CDR2 SASEGT. V was shortened by 7 bases and J by 4 bases, with 13 bases between the two germline ends. The CDR3 totals 13 residues. CDR3 loop: CASIIPTGTEAFF. DNA of the CDR3: TGTGCCAGCATCATCCCGACGGGCACTGAAGCTTTCTTT.

This clonotype was picked up many times. The chain is built from TRBV10-3 and TRBJ2-5, with 8 bases identical to TRBD2. Trimming cost V 0 bases and J 7 bases; bases outside gene matches: 16. CDR3 length equals 18 residues. Germline V gene lookup returns CDR1 ENHRY and CDR2 SYGVKD. The CDR3 DNA is TGTGCCATCAGTGAGTCGAGGATAAGCGGGGGTCCGGTCGGGACCCAGTACTTC. Amino acids: CAISESRISGGPVGTQYF.

This clonotype was counted at least ten times. The V call is TRBV3-1, the J call TRBJ2-7; D remains ambiguous. Per germline, CDR1 LGHDT and CDR2 YNNKEL (reference sequence). The CDR3 runs to 12 residues. V lost 0 bases to trimming and J lost 5 bases, with 5 bases between them. CDR3 region: CASSQDPDEQYF. Written as DNA, the CDR3 is TGTGCCAGCAGCCAAGACCCGGACGAGCAGTACTTC.

This clonotype has only a few counts. V usage is TRBV27 and J usage is TRBJ1-2; D is unresolved. Germline values: CDR1 MNHEY, CDR2 SMNVEV (reference sequence). The CDR3 is made up of 16 amino acids. Between the trimmed V and J ends, which lost 5 bases and 4 bases, there was a span of 20 bases. The CDR3 DNA is TGTGCCAGCAGTACCTACGTCGGCAAGGGCCCCTATGGCTACACCTTC. Protein: CASSTYVGKGPYGYTF.

The chain combines TRBV20-1 with TRBJ1-2; 9 bases line up with TRBD1. With 1 base clipped from V and 8 bases from J, the junction kept 5 bases outside the gene matches. The V gene's germline CDR1 is DFQATT and CDR2 SNEGSKA (reference sequence). The CDR3 has 13 amino acids. The CDR3 DNA is TGCAGTGCTAGAGGCCGGGACAGGGACGGCTACACCTTC. It codes for CSARGRDRDGYTF.